This T cell receptor beta chain appears in the sequencing data of a study of shared clonotypes between healthy human individuals. Study as a whole: The study used three CD4 naive, three CD4 memory, two CD8 naive and one CD8 memory plate per donor. Study-level results: Approximately 5% was the fraction of naive CD4 clonotypes found shared across four donors.

With respect to this clone: Its antigen is undetermined.

Original handling: Quality scores were absent from the junction-only immunoSEQ sequences, so filtering differed. Sequencing used immunoSEQ multiplex PCR; TCRdb keeps in-frame clones, though not all of them. V, J and clone size are those of that table, while D and trimming were read from the DNA. Here the sample spans 550,000 to 800,000 clones, about 74% being singletons. Germline V CDR1 and CDR2: MNHNS, SASEGT. V lost 1 base and J 6 bases, leaving 10 bases between the germline ends. The CDR3 has 13 amino acids. The sample taken for sequencing was memory CD4+ T cells sorted from blood. Subset specified: CD45RA-negative fraction. This sequence was found in a woman aged 25 to 45 in good health. This rearrangement joins TRBV6-1 to TRBJ2-7, with a possible D match to TRBD1 (5 bases). The CDR3 spells CASSEEAGSEQYF. The CDR3 nucleotides are TGTGCCAGCAGTGAAGAGGCAGGGTCCGAGCAGTACTTC.